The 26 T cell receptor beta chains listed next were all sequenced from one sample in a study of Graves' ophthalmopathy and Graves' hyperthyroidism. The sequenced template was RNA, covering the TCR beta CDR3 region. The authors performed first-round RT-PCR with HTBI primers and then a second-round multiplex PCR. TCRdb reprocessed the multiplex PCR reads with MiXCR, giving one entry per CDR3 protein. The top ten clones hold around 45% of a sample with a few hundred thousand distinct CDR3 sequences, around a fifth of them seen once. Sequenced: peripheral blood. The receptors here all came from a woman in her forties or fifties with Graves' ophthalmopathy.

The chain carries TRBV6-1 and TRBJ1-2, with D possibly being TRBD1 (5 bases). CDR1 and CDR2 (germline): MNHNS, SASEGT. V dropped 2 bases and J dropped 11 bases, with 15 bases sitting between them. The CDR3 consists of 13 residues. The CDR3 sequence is CASSEWGDLRYTF. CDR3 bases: TGTGCCAGCAGTGAATGGGGGGACCTGAGATACACCTTC.

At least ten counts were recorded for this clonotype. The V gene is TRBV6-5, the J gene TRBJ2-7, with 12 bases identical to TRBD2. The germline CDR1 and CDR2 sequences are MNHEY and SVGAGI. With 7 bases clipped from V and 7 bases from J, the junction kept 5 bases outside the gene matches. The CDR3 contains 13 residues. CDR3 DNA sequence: TGTGCCAGCAAGCTAGCGGGAGGGGGGGAGCAGTACTTC. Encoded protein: CASKLAGGGEQYF.

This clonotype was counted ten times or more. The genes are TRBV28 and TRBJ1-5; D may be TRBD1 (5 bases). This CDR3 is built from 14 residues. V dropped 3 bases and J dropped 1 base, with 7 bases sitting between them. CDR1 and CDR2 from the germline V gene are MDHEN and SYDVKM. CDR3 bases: TGTGCCAGCAGTTTCCCAGGGAGCAATCAGCCCCAGCATTTT. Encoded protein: CASSFPGSNQPQHF.

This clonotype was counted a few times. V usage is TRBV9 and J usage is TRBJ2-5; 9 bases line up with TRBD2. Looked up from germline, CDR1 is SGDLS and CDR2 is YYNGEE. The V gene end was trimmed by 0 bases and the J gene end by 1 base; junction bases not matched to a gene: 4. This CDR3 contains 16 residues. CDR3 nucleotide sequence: TGTGCCAGCAGCGTAGGACTAGCGGCGATCCAAGAGACCCAGTACTTC. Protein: CASSVGLAAIQETQYF.

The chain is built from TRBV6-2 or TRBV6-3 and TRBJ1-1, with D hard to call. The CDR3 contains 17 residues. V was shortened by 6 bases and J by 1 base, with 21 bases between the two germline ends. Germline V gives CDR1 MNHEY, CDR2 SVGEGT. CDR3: CASSRSSRRATNTEAFF. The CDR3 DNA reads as TGTGCCAGCAGCCGGTCCTCCCGTAGGGCCACGAACACTGAAGCTTTCTTT.

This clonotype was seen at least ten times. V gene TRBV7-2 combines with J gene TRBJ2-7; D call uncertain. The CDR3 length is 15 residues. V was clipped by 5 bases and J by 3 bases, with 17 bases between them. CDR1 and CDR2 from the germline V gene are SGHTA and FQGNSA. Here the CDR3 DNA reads TGTGCCAGCAGCCCGAACGGACGGCTTCACTACGAGCAGTACTTC. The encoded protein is CASSPNGRLHYEQYF.

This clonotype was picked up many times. CDR3: CASSPEGLQGEQYF. In nucleotides, the CDR3 is TGTGCCAGCAGCCCAGAGGGGCTGCAGGGAGAGCAGTACTTC. The chain is built from TRBV9 and TRBJ2-7; D assignment may be TRBD1 or TRBD2 (5 bases each). Germline CDR1 and CDR2: SGDLS and YYNGEE. V was clipped by 4 bases and J by 7 bases, with 18 bases between them. The length of the CDR3 is 14 residues.

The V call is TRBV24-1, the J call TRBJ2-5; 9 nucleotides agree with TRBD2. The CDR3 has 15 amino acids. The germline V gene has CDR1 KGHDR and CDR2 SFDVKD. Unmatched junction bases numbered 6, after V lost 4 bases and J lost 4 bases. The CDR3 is CATSDSGTSSETQYF. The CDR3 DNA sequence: TGTGCCACCAGTGACTCAGGGACTAGCTCAGAGACCCAGTACTTC.

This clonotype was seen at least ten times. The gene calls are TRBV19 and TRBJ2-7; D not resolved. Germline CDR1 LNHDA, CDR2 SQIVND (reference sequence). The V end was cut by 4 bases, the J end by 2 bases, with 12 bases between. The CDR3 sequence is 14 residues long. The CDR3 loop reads CASSTQAGTYEQYF. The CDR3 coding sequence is TGTGCCAGTAGTACCCAAGCAGGAACCTACGAGCAGTACTTC.

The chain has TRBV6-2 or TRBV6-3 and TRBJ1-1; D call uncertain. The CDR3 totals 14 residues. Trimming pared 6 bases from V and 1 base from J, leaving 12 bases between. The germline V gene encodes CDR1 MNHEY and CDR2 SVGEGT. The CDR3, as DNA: TGTGCCAGCAGGCGGGGAGTGGAGAACACTGAAGCTTTCTTT. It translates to CASRRGVENTEAFF.

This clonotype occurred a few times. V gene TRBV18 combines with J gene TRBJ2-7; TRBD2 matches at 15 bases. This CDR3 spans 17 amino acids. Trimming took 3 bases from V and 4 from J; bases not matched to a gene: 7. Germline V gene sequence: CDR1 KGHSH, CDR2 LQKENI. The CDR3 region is CASSPGLAGGGTYEQYF. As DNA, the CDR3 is TGTGCCAGCTCACCGGGACTAGCGGGAGGTGGGACTTACGAGCAGTACTTC. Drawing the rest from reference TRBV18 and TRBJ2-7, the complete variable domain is NAGVMQNPRHLVRRRGQEARLRCSPMKGHSHVYWYRQLPEEGLKFMVYLQKENIIDESGMPKERFSAEFPKEGPSILRIQQVVRGDSAAYFCASSPGLAGGGTYEQYFGPGTRLTVT.

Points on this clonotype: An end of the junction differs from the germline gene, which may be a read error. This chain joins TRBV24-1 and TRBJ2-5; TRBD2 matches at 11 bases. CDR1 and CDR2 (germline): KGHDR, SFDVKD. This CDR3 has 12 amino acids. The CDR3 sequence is CSAGLAGETQYF. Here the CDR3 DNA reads TGCAGTGCCGGACTAGCGGGAGAGACCCAGTACTTC.

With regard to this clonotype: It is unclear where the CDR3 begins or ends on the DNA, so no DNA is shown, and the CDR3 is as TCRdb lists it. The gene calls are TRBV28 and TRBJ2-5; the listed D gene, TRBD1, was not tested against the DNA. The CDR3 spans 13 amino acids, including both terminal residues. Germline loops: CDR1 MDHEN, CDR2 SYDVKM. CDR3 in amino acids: CASSFGAGETQYF.

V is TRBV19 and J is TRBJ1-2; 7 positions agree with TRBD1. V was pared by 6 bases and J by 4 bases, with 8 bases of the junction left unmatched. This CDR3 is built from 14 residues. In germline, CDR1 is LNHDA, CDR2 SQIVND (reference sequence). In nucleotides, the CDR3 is TGTGCCAGTAGCCAGGGGACAGCCCTCTATGGCTACACCTTC. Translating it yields CASSQGTALYGYTF.

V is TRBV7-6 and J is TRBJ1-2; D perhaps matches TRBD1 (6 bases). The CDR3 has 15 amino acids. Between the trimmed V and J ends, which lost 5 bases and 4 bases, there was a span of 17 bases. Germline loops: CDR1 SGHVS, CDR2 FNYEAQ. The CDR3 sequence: CASSPTTGILYGYTF. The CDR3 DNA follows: TGTGCCAGCAGCCCAACTACAGGGATCCTCTATGGCTACACCTTC.

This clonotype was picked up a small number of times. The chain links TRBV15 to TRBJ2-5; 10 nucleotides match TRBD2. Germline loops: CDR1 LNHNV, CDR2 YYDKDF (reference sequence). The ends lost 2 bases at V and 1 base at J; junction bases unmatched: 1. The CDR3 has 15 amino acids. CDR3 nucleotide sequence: TGTGCCACCAGCAGAACTAGCGGGGCCCAAGAGACCCAGTACTTC. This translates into CATSRTSGAQETQYF.

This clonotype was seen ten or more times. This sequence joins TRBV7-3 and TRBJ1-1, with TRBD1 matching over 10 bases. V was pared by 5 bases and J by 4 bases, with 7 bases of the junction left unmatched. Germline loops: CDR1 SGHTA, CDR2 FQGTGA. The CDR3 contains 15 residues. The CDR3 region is CASSKTGGYGTEAFF. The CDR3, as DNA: TGTGCCAGCAGCAAGACAGGGGGCTACGGCACTGAAGCTTTCTTT.

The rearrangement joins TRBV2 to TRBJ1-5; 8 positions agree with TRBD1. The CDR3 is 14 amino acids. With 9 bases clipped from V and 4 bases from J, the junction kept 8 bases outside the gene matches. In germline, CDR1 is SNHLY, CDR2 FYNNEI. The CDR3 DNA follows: TGTGCCAGTGGACAGGGCCGGGGGAATCAGCCCCAGCATTTT. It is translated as CASGQGRGNQPQHF.

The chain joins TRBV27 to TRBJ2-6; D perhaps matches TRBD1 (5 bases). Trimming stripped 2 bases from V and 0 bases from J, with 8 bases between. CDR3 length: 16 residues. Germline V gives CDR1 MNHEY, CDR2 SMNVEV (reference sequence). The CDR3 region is CASSLDSYSGANVLTF. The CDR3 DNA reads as TGTGCCAGCAGTTTAGACAGCTACTCTGGGGCCAACGTCCTGACTTTC.

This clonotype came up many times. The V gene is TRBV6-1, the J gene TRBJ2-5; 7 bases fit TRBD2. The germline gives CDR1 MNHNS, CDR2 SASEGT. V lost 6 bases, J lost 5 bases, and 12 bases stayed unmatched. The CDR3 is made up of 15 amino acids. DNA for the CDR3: TGTGCCAGCAGCCGCGGACTAGAGTCTGTCGAGACCCAGTACTTC. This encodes CASSRGLESVETQYF.

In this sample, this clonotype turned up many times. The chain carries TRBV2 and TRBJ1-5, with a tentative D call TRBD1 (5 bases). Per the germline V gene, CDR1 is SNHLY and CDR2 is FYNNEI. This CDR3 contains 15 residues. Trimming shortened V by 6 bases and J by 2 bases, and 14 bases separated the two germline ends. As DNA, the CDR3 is TGTGCCAGCAGGCCAGATGGGGGACGCAATCAGCCCCAGCATTTT. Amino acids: CASRPDGGRNQPQHF.

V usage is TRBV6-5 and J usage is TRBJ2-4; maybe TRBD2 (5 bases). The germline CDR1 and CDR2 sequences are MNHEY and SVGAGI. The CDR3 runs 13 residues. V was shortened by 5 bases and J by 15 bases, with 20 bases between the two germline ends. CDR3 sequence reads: CASSLTSRSVSYF. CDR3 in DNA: TGTGCCAGCAGTCTGACATCCCGTAGCGTTTCGTACTTC.

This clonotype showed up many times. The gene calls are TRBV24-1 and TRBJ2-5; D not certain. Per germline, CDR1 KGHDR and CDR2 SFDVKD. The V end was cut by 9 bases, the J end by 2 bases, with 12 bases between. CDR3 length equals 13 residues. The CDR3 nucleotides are TGTGCCACCTCAAGGGCAGGACAAGAGACCCAGTACTTC. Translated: CATSRAGQETQYF.

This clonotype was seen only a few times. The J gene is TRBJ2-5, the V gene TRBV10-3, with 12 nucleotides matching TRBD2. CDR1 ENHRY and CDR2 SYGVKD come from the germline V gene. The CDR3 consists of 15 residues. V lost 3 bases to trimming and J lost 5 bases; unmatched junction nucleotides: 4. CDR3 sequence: CAISDGLAGSETQYF. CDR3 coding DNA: TGTGCCATCAGTGACGGACTAGCGGGAAGCGAGACCCAGTACTTC.

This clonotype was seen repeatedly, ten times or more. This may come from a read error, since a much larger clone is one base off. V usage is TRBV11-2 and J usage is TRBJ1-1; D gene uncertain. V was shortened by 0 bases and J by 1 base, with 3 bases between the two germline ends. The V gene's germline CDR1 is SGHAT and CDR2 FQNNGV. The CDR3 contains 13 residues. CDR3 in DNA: TGTGCCAGCAGCTTAGACACGAACACTGAAGCTTTCTTT. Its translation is CASSLDTNTEAFF. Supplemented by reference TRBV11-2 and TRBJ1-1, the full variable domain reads EAGVAQSPRYKIIEKRQSVAFWCNPISGHATLYWYQQILGQGPKLLIQFQNNGVVDDSQLPKDRFSAERLKGVDSTLKIQPAKLEDSAVYLCASSLDTNTEAFFGQGTRLTVV.

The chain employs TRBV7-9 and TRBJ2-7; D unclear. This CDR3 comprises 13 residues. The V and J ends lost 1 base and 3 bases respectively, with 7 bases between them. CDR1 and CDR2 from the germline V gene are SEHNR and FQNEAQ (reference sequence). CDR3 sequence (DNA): TGTGCCAGCAGCTTAGATGGTGGCTACGAGCAGTACTTC. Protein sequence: CASSLDGGYEQYF. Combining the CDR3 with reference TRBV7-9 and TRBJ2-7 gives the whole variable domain DTGVSQNPRHKITKRGQNVTFRCDPISEHNRLYWYRQTLGQGPEFLTYFQNEAQLEKSRLLSDRFSAERPKGSFSTLEIQRTEQGDSAMYLCASSLDGGYEQYFGPGTRLTVT.